The entry that follows covers one T cell receptor (beta chain) sequence. The sample belongs to a study of identical twins. The germline V gene encodes CDR1 SGHTA and CDR2 FQGTGA. V gave up 0 bases and J gave up 9 bases, with 9 bases separating them. The CDR3 length is 13 residues. MiXCR, applied by TCRdb to the 5' RACE reads, yields one record per CDR3 protein. This table has roughly 200,000 distinct CDR3 sequences, around a sixth appearing once. These data also formed part of another study, on T cells expressing NK-cell markers. That paper adds: In the group of eight sequenced donors, seven were HCMV-seropositive and one was seronegative.

What was sequenced was CD8+ T cells sorted from blood. V gene TRBV7-3 combines with J gene TRBJ2-1; no firm D call. The receptor's source is a woman younger than 30 in good health. CDR3 bases: TGTGCCAGCAGCTTAACGGGCAGATCTGAGCAGTTCTTC. Amino acids: CASSLTGRSEQFF.